In this sample, the clone carrying this TCR beta chain turned up many times. This sample was included in a study of T cells in Graves' hyperthyroidism and ophthalmopathy. It was RNA transcripts that yielded the amplified TCR beta CDR3 regions. RT-PCR in the first round (using the HTBI primer set) targeted the TCR CDR3. TCRdb ran MiXCR on the multiplex PCR reads and lists one entry per CDR3 protein. The sample records around 350,000 distinct CDR3 sequences, less than 20% being singletons. The germline V gene encodes CDR1 MDHEN and CDR2 SYDVKM. The CDR3 covers 12 residues. Deletions cut 6 bases from V and 6 bases from J, with 12 bases between.

The sample consisted of blood. V usage is TRBV28 and J usage is TRBJ2-7; tentatively, D is TRBD1 (6 bases). The TCR originated in a young woman with Graves' hyperthyroidism that later progressed to Graves' ophthalmopathy. CDR3 sequence reads: CASRQGYSEQYF. CDR3 in DNA: TGTGCCAGCAGACAGGGATATAGCGAGCAGTACTTC.